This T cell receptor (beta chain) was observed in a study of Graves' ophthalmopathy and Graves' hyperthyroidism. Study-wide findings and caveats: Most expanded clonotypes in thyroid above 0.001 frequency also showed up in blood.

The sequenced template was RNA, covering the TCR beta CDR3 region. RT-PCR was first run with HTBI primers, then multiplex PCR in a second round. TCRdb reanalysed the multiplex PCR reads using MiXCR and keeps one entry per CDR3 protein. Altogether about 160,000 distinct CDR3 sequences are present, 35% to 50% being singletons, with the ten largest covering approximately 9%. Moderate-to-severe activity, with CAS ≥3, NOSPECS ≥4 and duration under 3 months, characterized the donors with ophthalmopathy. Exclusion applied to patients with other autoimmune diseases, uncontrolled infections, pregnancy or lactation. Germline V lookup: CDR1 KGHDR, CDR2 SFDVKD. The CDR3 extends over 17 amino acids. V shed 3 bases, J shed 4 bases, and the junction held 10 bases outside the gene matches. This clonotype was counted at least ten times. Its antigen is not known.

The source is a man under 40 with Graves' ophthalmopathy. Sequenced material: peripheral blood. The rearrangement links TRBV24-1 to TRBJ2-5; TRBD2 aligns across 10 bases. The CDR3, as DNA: TGTGCCACCAGTGATACTACACTAGCGGGATCGGCAGAGACCCAGTACTTC. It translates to CATSDTTLAGSAETQYF.